This T cell receptor (beta chain) was sequenced during a study of T cells in Graves' hyperthyroidism and ophthalmopathy. This clonotype appeared a few times. The TCR beta CDR3 regions underwent amplification using RNA transcripts as the source. The HTBI set primed first-round TCR CDR3 RT-PCR. TCRdb fed the multiplex PCR reads into MiXCR, producing one record per CDR3 protein. The sample lists 300,000 to 450,000 distinct CDR3 sequences, about 15% occurring once. This clonotype was obtained from a woman younger than 45 with Graves' hyperthyroidism. Input material: blood.

The CDR3, as DNA: TGTGCCGCCTCCCCTAGCGGGAGGGGGGAGCTGTTTTTT. This sequence encodes CAASPSGRGELFF. The rearrangement uses TRBV7-2 and TRBJ2-2; 11 nucleotides line up with TRBD2. CDR1 SGHTA and CDR2 FQGNSA come from the germline V gene. The CDR3 spans 13 residues. V was pared by 11 bases and J by 8 bases, with 7 bases of the junction left unmatched.